The clone carrying this T cell receptor (beta chain) came up a few times. The antigen is unknown. Germline-derived CDR1 and CDR2 are SQVTM and ANQGSEA. The CDR3 length is 13 residues. The V and J ends lost 3 bases and 3 bases respectively, with 12 bases between them. The sample belongs to a study of post-analysis software for immune sequencing data. About the study: The disease courses spanned relapsing-remitting, secondary progressive and progressive-relapsing forms of multiple sclerosis. Study conclusions and caveats: Controls had significantly higher normalized Chao1 diversity than multiple sclerosis patients. Patients carried a few TRBV segments more frequently than controls did, and TRBV5-6, TRBV5-1 and TRBV20-1 were among them.

Incorporated into the TCR beta cDNA libraries were unique molecular identifiers, which served to reduce PCR and sequencing biases. TCRdb ran MiXCR on the PCR reads and lists one entry per CDR3 protein. The sample carries approximately 730,000 distinct CDR3 sequences, 40% to 55% recorded once. This clonotype was obtained from a girl aged 10-17 years with multiple sclerosis. V is TRBV29-1 and J is TRBJ2-7; tentatively, D is TRBD2 (6 bases). Sequenced sample: blood. In DNA form, the CDR3 reads TGCAGCGTTGATGATGGGGACTTCTACGAGCAGTACTTC. Translated, it gives CSVDDGDFYEQYF.